The text below deals with one T cell receptor beta chain. The sample originates from a study of cytomegalovirus exposure and HLA in healthy donors. Primers included in the PCR were 60 Vbeta and 13 Jbeta primers. Clones were sequenced by immunoSEQ multiplex PCR, and TCRdb holds only the in-frame ones, with some missing. The table includes about 140,000 clones, about two thirds detected once. This CDR3 contains 13 residues. V lost 6 bases and J lost 4, with 14 bases in between. Germline V CDR1 and CDR2: SGHDT, YYEEEE. Those who donated were healthy bone marrow donors. V usage is TRBV5-6 and J usage is TRBJ2-7, with D perhaps matching TRBD1 (5 bases). Sequencing was done on a sample of PBMCs. The source of this sequence is a man under 40 in good health and CMV-seropositive. CDR3 amino acids: CASTSRRGYEQYF. DNA for the CDR3: TGTGCCAGCACCTCAAGAAGGGGTTACGAGCAGTACTTC.